The 6 T cell receptor beta chains reported below all come from one sample, sequenced in a study of shared clonotypes between healthy human individuals. Profiling relied on immunoSEQ multiplex PCR, and the TCRdb table lists in-frame clones only, not all of them. This sample yields fewer than 2.5 million clones, of which approximately 93% are seen a single time; approximately 0.37% belongs to the top ten. The specimen sequenced was naive CD4+ T cells from PBMCs. Subset specified: CD45RA+ positively selected. Receptors originate from a man between 18 and 35 years old in good health. Some clones in this sample may be carry-over from other donors' samples.

V is TRBV5-5 and J is TRBJ1-5; 7 bases are a match to TRBD1. The V and J ends lost 4 bases and 3 bases, in that order; junction bases with no gene match: 10. In germline, CDR1 is SGHKS, CDR2 YYEKEE (reference sequence). The CDR3 loop spans 16 amino acids. CDR3 amino acids: CASSKEPGQINQPQHF. DNA of the CDR3: TGTGCCAGCAGCAAGGAACCGGGACAGATCAATCAGCCCCAGCATTTT.

The rearrangement uses TRBV5-1 and TRBJ2-3; 9 positions match TRBD2. This CDR3 has 15 residues. The V gene's germline CDR1 is SGHRS and CDR2 YFSETQ. J gave up 1 base and V 4 bases, and 4 bases lay outside the gene matches. The CDR3 DNA reads TGCGCCAGCAGCGGAGTAGCGGGAGGCACAGATACGCAGTATTTT. This sequence encodes CASSGVAGGTDTQYF.

The rearrangement uses TRBV5-6 and TRBJ1-1; D perhaps matches TRBD1 (6 bases). CDR1 and CDR2 (germline): SGHDT, YYEEEE. Between the trimmed V and J ends, which lost 4 bases and 7 bases, there was a span of 17 bases. This CDR3 is built from 14 residues. As DNA, the CDR3 is TGTGCCAGCAGCAGGTCGGTGACAGGACATGAAGCTTTCTTT. Translated: CASSRSVTGHEAFF.

This clone was recorded once. CDR3 sequence reads: CASSSPAAGGSPLHF. The CDR3 coding sequence is TGTGCCAGCAGTTCCCCAGCGGCCGGGGGTTCACCCCTCCACTTT. The V call is TRBV27, the J call TRBJ1-6; D may be TRBD1 (5 bases). With 4 bases removed from V and 9 bases from J, the gap between germline ends came to 16 bases. The CDR3 extends over 15 amino acids. In germline, CDR1 is MNHEY, CDR2 SMNVEV (reference sequence).

The rearrangement joins TRBV7-9 to TRBJ2-6; D tentatively reads TRBD1 or TRBD2 (5 bases each). V was cut by 5 bases and J by 0 bases, with 11 bases left in between. CDR1 and CDR2 (germline): SEHNR, FQNEAQ (reference sequence). The CDR3 has 16 residues. The CDR3 protein is CASSPHGGSGANVLTF. CDR3 DNA: TGTGCCAGCAGCCCTCATGGGGGCTCTGGGGCCAACGTCCTGACTTTC. Supplemented by reference TRBV7-9 and TRBJ2-6, the full variable domain reads DTGVSQNPRHKITKRGQNVTFRCDPISEHNRLYWYRQTLGQGPEFLTYFQNEAQLEKSRLLSDRFSAERPKGSFSTLEIQRTEQGDSAMYLCASSPHGGSGANVLTFGAGSRLTVL.

The rearrangement links TRBV2 to TRBJ1-6; TRBD1 might be the D (6 bases). The CDR3 sequence is 14 residues long. Trimming shortened V by 9 bases and J by 8 bases, and 17 bases separated the two germline ends. Germline values: CDR1 SNHLY, CDR2 FYNNEI. CDR3 protein: CARGGALFDSPLHF. CDR3 sequence (DNA): TGTGCCAGAGGGGGGGCGTTGTTTGATTCACCCCTCCACTTT.